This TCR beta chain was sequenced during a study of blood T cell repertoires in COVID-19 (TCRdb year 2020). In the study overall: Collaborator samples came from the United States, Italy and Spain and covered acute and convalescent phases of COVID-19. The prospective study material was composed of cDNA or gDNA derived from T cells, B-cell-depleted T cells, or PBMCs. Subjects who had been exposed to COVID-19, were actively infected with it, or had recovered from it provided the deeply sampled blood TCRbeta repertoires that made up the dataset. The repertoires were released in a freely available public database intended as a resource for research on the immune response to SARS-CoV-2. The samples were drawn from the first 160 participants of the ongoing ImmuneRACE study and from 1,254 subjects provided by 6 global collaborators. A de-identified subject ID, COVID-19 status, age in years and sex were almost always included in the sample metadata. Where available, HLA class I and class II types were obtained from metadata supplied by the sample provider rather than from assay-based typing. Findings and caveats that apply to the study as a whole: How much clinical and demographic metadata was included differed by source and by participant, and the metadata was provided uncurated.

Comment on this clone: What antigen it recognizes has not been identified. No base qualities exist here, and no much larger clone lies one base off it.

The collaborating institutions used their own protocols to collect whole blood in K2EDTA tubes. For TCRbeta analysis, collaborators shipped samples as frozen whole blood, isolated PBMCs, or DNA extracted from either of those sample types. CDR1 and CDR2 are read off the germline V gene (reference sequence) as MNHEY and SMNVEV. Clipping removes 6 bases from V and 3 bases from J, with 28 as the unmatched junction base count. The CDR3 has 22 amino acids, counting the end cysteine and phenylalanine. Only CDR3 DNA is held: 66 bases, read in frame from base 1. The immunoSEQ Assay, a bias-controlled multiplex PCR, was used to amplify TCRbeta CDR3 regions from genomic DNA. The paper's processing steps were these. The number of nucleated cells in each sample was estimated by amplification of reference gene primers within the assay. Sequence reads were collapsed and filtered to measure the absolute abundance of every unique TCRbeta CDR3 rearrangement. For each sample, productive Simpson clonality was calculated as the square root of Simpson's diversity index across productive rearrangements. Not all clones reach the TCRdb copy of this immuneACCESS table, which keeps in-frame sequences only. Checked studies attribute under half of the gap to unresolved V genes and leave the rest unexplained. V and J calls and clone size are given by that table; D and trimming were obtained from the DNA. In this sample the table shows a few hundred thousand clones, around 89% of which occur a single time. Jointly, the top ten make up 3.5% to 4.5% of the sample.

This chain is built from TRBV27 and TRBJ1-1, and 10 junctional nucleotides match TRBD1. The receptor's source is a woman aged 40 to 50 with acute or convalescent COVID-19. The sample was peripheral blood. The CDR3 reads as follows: CASSQTVPGQGTSPRPDTEAFF. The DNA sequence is TGTGCCAGCAGCCAGACCGTTCCGGGACAGGGGACATCCCCACGGCCGGACACTGAAGCTTTCTTT.